What follows are 24 T cell receptor beta chains derived from one specimen sequenced in a study of spatial heterogeneity in lung cancer. TCRdb called the 5' RACE reads again in MiXCR, with one record for every CDR3 protein. The sample lists tens of thousands of distinct CDR3 sequences; approximately 4.4% were seen once. Stated time point: sample taken at primary tumor resection. Whole RNA from tumor, nontumor lung or frozen PBMC was sequenced unsorted. Here the sequenced sample was PBMCs, taken at surgery. Receptors originate from a male donor with early-stage non-small cell lung cancer.

The sample holds many counts of this clonotype. The chain recombines TRBV7-2 with TRBJ2-1, with D tentatively TRBD2 (6 bases). Germline loops: CDR1 SGHTA, CDR2 FQGNSA. The V and J ends lost 6 bases and 11 bases respectively, with 20 bases between them. CDR3 length equals 14 residues. The CDR3 loop reads CASRLLQPTSKQFF. The CDR3 DNA sequence: TGTGCCAGCAGACTACTCCAACCGACTAGTAAGCAGTTCTTC.

The chain recombines TRBV20-1 with TRBJ1-6, with D tentatively TRBD1 (6 bases). Germline CDR1 reads DFQATT; CDR2 reads SNEGSKA (reference sequence). The CDR3 runs 14 residues. The V and J ends lost 1 base and 4 bases respectively, with 8 bases between them. DNA for the CDR3: TGCAGTGCTAGAGCTGGACAGTATAATTCACCCCTCCACTTT. Translated: CSARAGQYNSPLHF.

This clonotype appeared many times. This chain uses TRBV25-1 with TRBJ2-7; D call uncertain. The length of the CDR3 is 15 residues. V gave up 1 base and J gave up 3 bases, with 13 bases separating them. CDR1 and CDR2 (germline): MGHDK, SYGVNS. The DNA for the CDR3 is TGTGCCAGCAGTGAATTCGACCCGGACCGCTACGAGCAGTACTTC. Amino acid sequence: CASSEFDPDRYEQYF.

This clonotype is medium-sized by share. This chain uses TRBV28 with TRBJ2-1, with 9 bases that match TRBD2. The CDR3 covers 16 residues. V was pared by 6 bases and J by 3 bases, with 9 bases of the junction left unmatched. Germline-derived CDR1 and CDR2 are MDHEN and SYDVKM. CDR3 in DNA: TGTGCCAGCAGCTCCGAGCGGGGGGTATACTACAATGAGCAGTTCTTC. Residues: CASSSERGVYYNEQFF.

This clonotype was seen a handful of times. CDR3 sequence reads: CASSSAVRQETQYF. The CDR3 DNA reads TGTGCCAGCAGCTCCGCCGTACGACAAGAGACCCAGTACTTC. V is TRBV7-6 and J is TRBJ2-5; D remains ambiguous. Looked up from germline, CDR1 is SGHVS and CDR2 is FNYEAQ. The CDR3 is made up of 14 amino acids. Trimming pared 4 bases from V and 2 bases from J, leaving 11 bases between.

In its sample, this clonotype was seen many times. The chain uses TRBV25-1 and TRBJ2-2; a weak D match, TRBD1 (6 bases). V shed 5 bases and J shed 1 base, with 8 bases lying between them. Germline loops: CDR1 MGHDK, CDR2 SYGVNS. The CDR3 consists of 14 residues. CDR3 region: CASSLQGNTGELFF. The CDR3 DNA reads as TGTGCCAGCAGTCTACAGGGGAACACCGGGGAGCTGTTTTTT. Full variable domain (rest looked up from reference TRBV25-1 and TRBJ2-2): EADIYQTPRYLVIGTGKKITLECSQTMGHDKMYWYQQDPGMELHLIHYSYGVNSTEKGDLSSESTVSRIRTEHFPLTLESARPSHTSQYLCASSLQGNTGELFFGEGSRLTVL.

This clonotype was recorded many times. CDR3 loop: CASSPGDGRRSYEQYF. The CDR3 coding sequence is TGTGCCAGCAGCCCCGGGGACGGTCGCCGCTCCTACGAGCAGTACTTC. The chain joins TRBV7-6 to TRBJ2-7; D may be TRBD1 or TRBD2 (5 bases each). Germline-derived CDR1 and CDR2 are SGHVS and FNYEAQ. This CDR3 has 16 amino acids. The V end was cut by 5 bases, the J end by 0 bases, with 17 bases between.

This clonotype was picked up many times. The J gene is TRBJ2-1, the V gene TRBV29-1; 8 bases agree with TRBD1. CDR1 SQVTM and CDR2 ANQGSEA come from the germline V gene. The CDR3 extends over 15 amino acids. The J segment lost 0 bases and the V segment lost 1 base, leaving 2 bases of the junction unmatched. CDR3 loop: CSVEGTGRSYNEQFF. DNA for the CDR3: TGCAGCGTTGAAGGGACAGGGCGCTCCTACAATGAGCAGTTCTTC.

This clonotype was counted many times. The chain recombines TRBV30 with TRBJ1-2; 7 nucleotides line up with TRBD1. V gave up 1 base and J gave up 8 bases; unmatched junction bases: 7. Germline assignment: CDR1 GTSNPN and CDR2 SVGIG (reference sequence). The CDR3 consists of 13 residues. The CDR3 is CAWSAPGQRGYTF. In nucleotides, the CDR3 is TGTGCCTGGAGTGCCCCGGGACAGCGAGGCTACACCTTC.

In its sample, this clonotype was seen a few times. The J gene is TRBJ2-3, the V gene TRBV7-2, with 9 nucleotides matching TRBD2. J was trimmed by 7 bases and V by 5 bases; bases with no gene match: 7. Germline-derived CDR1 and CDR2 are SGHTA and FQGNSA. The CDR3 is 14 residues long. Here the CDR3 reads CASSQAGGPNTQYF. DNA for the CDR3: TGTGCCAGCAGCCAAGCGGGAGGACCAAATACGCAGTATTTT.

This clonotype appeared many times. The chain joins TRBV5-6 to TRBJ1-2; 7 bases match TRBD1. CDR3 length equals 17 residues. Germline CDR1 is SGHDT and CDR2 is YYEEEE. Losses at the gene ends were 3 bases for V and 4 bases for J; bases not matched to a gene: 15. The CDR3 sequence: CASSYYDRDRSGYGYTF. The CDR3 DNA is TGTGCCAGCAGCTACTACGACAGGGACCGCTCGGGCTATGGCTACACCTTC. Looking up the rest from reference TRBV5-6 and TRBJ1-2 gives the full variable domain: DAGVTQSPTHLIKTRGQQVTLRCSPKSGHDTVSWYQQALGQGPQFIFQYYEEEERQRGNFPDRFSGHQFPNYSSELNVNALLLGDSALYLCASSYYDRDRSGYGYTFGSGTRLTVV.

This sequence joins TRBV18 and TRBJ1-1; no firm D call. The V and J ends lost 7 bases and 0 bases respectively, with 18 bases between them. The CDR3 consists of 16 residues. In germline, CDR1 is KGHSH, CDR2 LQKENI. Here the CDR3 reads CASFGISGGLNTEAFF. In DNA form, the CDR3 reads TGTGCCAGCTTCGGGATAAGCGGTGGGTTGAACACTGAAGCTTTCTTT.

Ten or more counts support this clonotype. The rearrangement links TRBV12-3 or TRBV12-4 to TRBJ2-3; 9 bases map to TRBD2. The junction had 5 bases not matched to a gene; V was cut back by 7 bases and J by 0 bases. CDR3 length: 15 residues. The CDR3 bases are TGTGCCAGCACCTTAGCGGGAGCTAGCACAGATACGCAGTATTTT. It is translated as CASTLAGASTDTQYF.

This clonotype was counted ten times or more. V and J are TRBV7-2 and TRBJ2-6, with 12 bases identical to TRBD1. V trimming: 2 bases; J trimming: 1 base; junction bases outside the gene matches: 6. The length of the CDR3 is 19 residues. The germline V gene encodes CDR1 SGHTA and CDR2 FQGNSA. The CDR3 protein is CASSLFTGQGASGANVLTF. The CDR3 DNA reads TGTGCCAGCAGCTTATTCACGGGACAGGGGGCGTCTGGGGCCAACGTCCTGACTTTC.

This clonotype was seen repeatedly, ten times or more. V usage is TRBV7-2 and J usage is TRBJ2-1; 7 positions match TRBD2. Germline CDR1 reads SGHTA; CDR2 reads FQGNSA. There are 14 residues in the CDR3. Trimming at V came to 5 bases and at J to 8 bases, leaving 9 bases not matched to a gene. CDR3 amino acids: CASSPPAGPYEQFF. The CDR3 region has the DNA TGTGCCAGCAGCCCCCCAGCGGGGCCCTATGAGCAGTTCTTC.

This clonotype was detected many times. This sequence joins TRBV27 and TRBJ2-7; 12 positions agree with TRBD1. With V trimmed by 4 bases and J by 4 bases, 5 bases remained unmatched. Germline loops: CDR1 MNHEY, CDR2 SMNVEV (reference sequence). The CDR3 has 15 residues. The CDR3 here is CASSSRDRGRYEQYF. In DNA form, the CDR3 reads TGTGCCAGCAGTTCCCGGGACAGGGGGCGTTACGAGCAGTACTTC.

This clonotype was seen only a few times. The V gene is TRBV6-6, the J gene TRBJ2-3, with D tentatively TRBD1 or TRBD2 (5 bases each). V dropped 7 bases and J dropped 0 bases, with 8 bases sitting between them. CDR3 size: 13 residues. Germline V gene sequence: CDR1 MNHNY, CDR2 SVGAGI (reference sequence). CDR3 coding DNA: TGTGCCAGCACTCGGGACAGCACAGATACGCAGTATTTT. It encodes CASTRDSTDTQYF.

This clonotype is medium-sized within its sample. The chain is built from TRBV20-1 and TRBJ2-6; unclear D gene. Trimming took off 0 bases at V and 4 bases at J, with 10 bases between the two ends. The CDR3 runs to 15 residues. The V gene's germline CDR1 is DFQATT and CDR2 SNEGSKA (reference sequence). CDR3 sequence: CSAREGSAGANVLTF. The CDR3, as DNA: TGCAGTGCTAGAGAGGGGTCGGCCGGGGCCAACGTCCTGACTTTC.

This clonotype was seen repeatedly, ten times or more. The V call is TRBV6-2 or TRBV6-3, the J call TRBJ2-1, with a possible D match to TRBD2 (6 bases). Germline values: CDR1 MNHEY, CDR2 SVGEGT. V was pared by 9 bases and J by 7 bases, with 13 bases between. This CDR3 is 12 amino acids long. CDR3 sequence (DNA): TGTGCCAGTCGGGACTCGATAAATGAGCAGTTCTTC. Translated: CASRDSINEQFF.

This clonotype was picked up many times. DNA of the CDR3: TGTGCCAGCAGCTTAAGTATCAGCGGGAGAAGGAATACGCAGTATTTT. Translated, it gives CASSLSISGRRNTQYF. The J gene is TRBJ2-3, the V gene TRBV7-2, with 8 bases identical to TRBD2. Trimming at V came to 2 bases and at J to 7 bases, leaving 11 bases not matched to a gene. The CDR3 sequence is 16 residues long. Germline CDR1 and CDR2: SGHTA and FQGNSA.

This clonotype was observed many times. This rearrangement joins TRBV28 to TRBJ2-1, with D possibly matching TRBD1 (6 bases). Germline V gene lookup returns CDR1 MDHEN and CDR2 SYDVKM. V gave up 3 bases and J gave up 0 bases, with 12 bases separating them. The CDR3 is 16 residues long. The CDR3 spells CASSLLRDTSYNEQFF. The CDR3 bases are TGTGCCAGCAGTTTGCTGAGGGACACCTCCTACAATGAGCAGTTCTTC.

This clonotype was detected ten times or more. This rearrangement joins TRBV11-2 to TRBJ2-1; D is unclear. The germline V and J ends were trimmed by 6 bases and 4 bases, with 4 bases remaining between them. The CDR3 runs to 11 residues. Germline assignment: CDR1 SGHAT and CDR2 FQNNGV. The CDR3 DNA reads as TGTGCCAGCAGATCTTACAATGAGCAGTTCTTC. This gives the protein CASRSYNEQFF.

This clonotype has ten or more counts. The chain recombines TRBV10-3 with TRBJ1-2, with 7 bases that match TRBD1. Germline assignment: CDR1 ENHRY and CDR2 SYGVKD. V gave up 6 bases and J gave up 11 bases; unmatched junction bases: 15. The CDR3 consists of 14 residues. The CDR3 spells CAIRGSDRDKSYTF. The CDR3 DNA reads TGTGCCATCAGGGGGAGCGACAGGGATAAGAGTTACACCTTC.

In its sample, this clonotype was seen once. A clone one base away is much larger, so this may be a read error. The gene calls are TRBV6-5 and TRBJ2-6; 10 bases align to TRBD1. From germline, CDR1 is MNHEY and CDR2 SVGAGI. The junction had 4 bases not matched to a gene; V was cut back by 2 bases and J by 0 bases. The CDR3 runs to 18 residues. The chain's CDR3 is CASSYRTGGISGANVLTF. The CDR3 coding sequence is TGTGCCAGCAGTTACCGGACAGGGGGGATCTCTGGGGCCAACGTCCTGACTTTC.